These 14 T cell receptor beta chains originate from one sample sequenced in a study of blood T cell repertoires in COVID-19. Clones were sequenced by immunoSEQ multiplex PCR, and TCRdb holds only the in-frame ones, with some missing. Seen here are about 250,000 clones, around 84% observed once, and the top ten hold 1.5% to 2%. Sequenced material: PBMCs or T cells enriched from blood (not recorded which). Every receptor here comes from a woman aged 45-65 years who had recovered from COVID-19.

The gene calls are TRBV3-1 (or the pseudogene TRBV3-2) and TRBJ2-5; D is perhaps TRBD1 (6 bases). The CDR3 has 16 residues. Germline CDR1 reads LGHDT; CDR2 reads YNNKEL (reference sequence). V gave up 3 bases and J gave up 1 base, with 15 bases separating them. The CDR3 protein is CASSQTHRDIQETQYF. The CDR3 nucleotides are TGTGCCAGCAGCCAGACCCACCGGGACATCCAAGAGACCCAGTACTTC.

CDR3 bases: TGTGCCAGCAGCGTAGATTCCCCCGGGGGGGTCAGGTGCTCACCCCTCCACTTT. Residues: CASSVDSPGGVRCSPLHF. The rearrangement uses TRBV9 and TRBJ1-6, with a tentative D call TRBD1 (5 bases). CDR3 length: 18 amino acids. CDR1 is SGDLS and CDR2 is YYNGEE in the germline V gene. The V gene lost 0 bases and the J gene lost 10 bases, with 23 bases spanning the gap.

The rearrangement uses TRBV19 and TRBJ1-5; D not certain. Germline V gives CDR1 LNHDA, CDR2 SQIVND (reference sequence). The CDR3 extends over 15 amino acids. Trimming shortened V by 7 bases and J by 2 bases, and 15 bases separated the two germline ends. The CDR3 sequence: CASTALEGGNQPQHF. The CDR3 DNA reads TGTGCCAGTACCGCGCTCGAGGGCGGCAATCAGCCCCAGCATTTT.

V is TRBV3-1 (or the pseudogene TRBV3-2) and J is TRBJ2-3; maybe TRBD1 (5 bases). The CDR3 consists of 16 residues. V gave up 4 bases and J gave up 3 bases, with 17 bases separating them. Germline CDR1 is LGHDT and CDR2 is YNNKEL (reference sequence). CDR3 sequence (DNA): TGTGCCAGCAGCCTAGGTGGGCAGGGAAGGACAGATACGCAGTATTTT. Its protein product is CASSLGGQGRTDTQYF.

In regard to this clone: A read error is possible here, since a much larger clone lies one base away. The chain carries TRBV3-1 (or the pseudogene TRBV3-2) and TRBJ1-6; 10 nucleotides align to TRBD1. The CDR3 sequence is 13 residues long. Germline CDR1 reads LGHDT; CDR2 reads YNNKEL (reference sequence). V trimming: 6 bases; J trimming: 10 bases; junction bases outside the gene matches: 3. CDR3 sequence reads: CASSGTGESPLHF. CDR3 DNA sequence: TGTGCCAGCAGTGGGACAGGGGAATCACCCCTCCACTTT.

The chain carries TRBV18 and TRBJ2-3; TRBD2 might be the D (6 bases). The CDR3 has 13 amino acids. Trimming took 6 bases from V and 5 from J, leaving 12 bases between them. Germline V CDR1 and CDR2: KGHSH, LQKENI. The chain's CDR3 is CASSGGFQDTQYF. The CDR3 DNA follows: TGTGCCAGCTCCGGGGGTTTTCAAGATACGCAGTATTTT.

The genes are TRBV5-6 and TRBJ1-2; 9 bases are a match to TRBD1. The length of the CDR3 is 15 residues. Germline CDR1 is SGHDT and CDR2 is YYEEEE. With V trimmed by 4 bases and J by 6 bases, 10 bases remained unmatched. The CDR3 region is CASSPYGQGYDGYTF. CDR3 sequence (DNA): TGTGCCAGCAGCCCATATGGACAGGGGTACGATGGCTACACCTTC.

The rearrangement uses TRBV28 and TRBJ2-5; 12 nucleotides align to TRBD2. The CDR3 consists of 18 residues. Germline V lookup: CDR1 MDHEN, CDR2 SYDVKM. The trim removed 6 bases at V and 4 bases at J, leaving 15 bases unmatched. In nucleotides, the CDR3 is TGTGCCAGCAGACCTCCCGGACTAGCGGGAACAGGAGGAGAGACCCAGTACTTC. Translation: CASRPPGLAGTGGETQYF.

The chain employs TRBV5-1 and TRBJ2-1; a weak D match, TRBD1 (6 bases). The CDR3 extends over 16 amino acids. V dropped 0 bases and J dropped 0 bases, with 10 bases sitting between them. CDR1 SGHRS and CDR2 YFSETQ come from the germline V gene. CDR3 region: CASSLGRDNSYNEQFF. The DNA of the CDR3 is TGCGCCAGCAGCTTGGGTCGGGACAACTCCTACAATGAGCAGTTCTTC.

This clone was counted between two and nine times. This rearrangement joins TRBV5-1 to TRBJ1-1; no reliable D call. This CDR3 is built from 12 residues. CDR1 SGHRS and CDR2 YFSETQ come from the germline V gene. Trimming shortened V by 0 bases and J by 5 bases, and 5 bases separated the two germline ends. As DNA, the CDR3 is TGCGCCAGCAGCTTGGGTTCTACTGAAGCTTTCTTT. Protein product: CASSLGSTEAFF.

The V and J genes are TRBV6-1 and TRBJ2-7, with D perhaps TRBD2 (5 bases). The CDR3 length is 14 residues. Germline CDR1 reads MNHNS; CDR2 reads SASEGT. V was shortened by 1 base and J by 3 bases, with 10 bases between the two germline ends. Here the CDR3 reads CASSEDGNIYEQYF. The CDR3 DNA reads TGTGCCAGCAGTGAAGACGGGAACATCTACGAGCAGTACTTC.

The chain joins TRBV24-1 to TRBJ1-1; D remains unclear. The germline CDR1 and CDR2 sequences are KGHDR and SFDVKD. V lost 7 bases, J lost 10 bases, and 15 bases lay in between. The CDR3 totals 12 residues. The CDR3 region has the DNA TGTGCCACCAGCGACCCGGGCGGGGTAGCTTTCTTT. It is translated as CATSDPGGVAFF.

CDR3 sequence: CASRLGQTGEQFF. The CDR3 DNA reads TGTGCCAGCAGACTTGGACAAACCGGTGAGCAGTTCTTC. V gene TRBV9 combines with J gene TRBJ2-1; D is perhaps TRBD1 (5 bases). The CDR3 spans 13 residues. The V gene's germline CDR1 is SGDLS and CDR2 YYNGEE. Trimming took 5 bases from V and 9 from J, leaving 15 bases between them.

This clone was observed a single time. The chain recombines TRBV30 with TRBJ1-2; TRBD1 agrees at 11 bases. V was clipped by 5 bases and J by 6 bases; unmatched bases: 2. Germline V gene data show CDR1 as GTSNPN and CDR2 as SVGIG (reference sequence). The CDR3 has 12 residues. The CDR3 is CAWGTGGHGYTF. The CDR3 DNA is TGTGCCTGGGGGACAGGGGGACATGGCTACACCTTC.